Listed here are 30 T cell receptor beta chains from one sample, sequenced in a study of blood T cells in healthy people across ages. Combining a sample-barcoded 5' primer with a J-beta primer mix, a second PCR ran for 7 to 11 cycles. TCRdb re-analysed the 5' RACE reads in MiXCR, keeping a single row per CDR3 protein. This table holds 2 million or so distinct CDR3 sequences, about 49% found once. Sequenced: blood. These TCRs come from a woman in her forties in good health.

V and J are TRBV6-2 or TRBV6-3 and TRBJ2-5; TRBD1 agrees at 8 bases. Near its end, the DNA agrees better with TRBJ2-7, so the J call may be wrong. CDR3 size: 14 residues. Germline assignment: CDR1 MNHEY and CDR2 SVGEGT. In DNA, the CDR3 is TGTGCCAGCAGTTACTGGCAGGGGGCTGACGAGCAGTACTTC. Translated: CASSYWQGADEQYF.

Comments on this clonotype: One junction end does not reproduce the germline sequence, and a read error may be involved. Written as DNA, the CDR3 is TGTGCCAGCAGCTTAGAACCCACCAAAAACACTCAGTACTTC. Protein: CASSLEPTKNTQYF. The rearrangement uses TRBV11-1 and TRBJ2-4, with D unresolved. Germline lookup yields CDR1 SGHAT and CDR2 FQDESV (reference sequence). This CDR3 has 14 amino acids.

This chain links TRBV7-3 with TRBJ2-6, with D maybe TRBD2 (6 bases). The length of the CDR3 is 15 residues. The V end lost 5 bases, the J end lost 0 bases, and 8 bases lay between the germline ends. The germline V gene has CDR1 SGHTA and CDR2 FQGTGA. CDR3 in amino acids: CASSGRHSGANVLTF. CDR3 in DNA: TGTGCCAGCAGCGGGAGGCACTCTGGGGCCAACGTCCTGACTTTC.

J is TRBJ1-5 and V is TRBV6-6; 9 bases are shared with TRBD1. The CDR3 is 16 residues long. The germline CDR1 and CDR2 sequences are MNHNY and SVGAGI (reference sequence). The V segment lost 6 bases and the J segment 4 bases; nucleotides outside the gene matches: 10. The DNA for the CDR3 is TGTGCCAGCAGGCTACAGGGGGCAGGGGGTAATCAGCCCCAGCATTTT. It encodes CASRLQGAGGNQPQHF.

V gene TRBV13 combines with J gene TRBJ1-2; 12 bases align to TRBD1. The CDR3 is 14 residues long. V was clipped by 4 bases and J by 8 bases; unmatched bases: 5. The germline CDR1 and CDR2 sequences are PRHDT and FYEKMQ (reference sequence). The CDR3 DNA reads TGTGCCAGCAGCTCCCGGGACAGGGGGCGGGGCTACACCTTC. It is translated as CASSSRDRGRGYTF.

This sequence joins TRBV20-1 and TRBJ2-3; D unclear. CDR1 and CDR2 (germline): DFQATT, SNEGSKA (reference sequence). Trimming left V 0 bases short and J 4 bases short, with 8 bases between. This CDR3 contains 13 residues. CDR3: CSARDRLPDTQYF. The CDR3 DNA is TGCAGTGCTAGAGATAGACTCCCAGATACGCAGTATTTT.

This clonotype turned up a few times. This chain joins TRBV10-3 and TRBJ2-7; the match to TRBD1 covers 9 bases. V lost 3 bases to trimming and J lost 2 bases; unmatched junction nucleotides: 8. The CDR3 is 16 amino acids. Germline loops: CDR1 ENHRY, CDR2 SYGVKD. CDR3 nucleotide sequence: TGTGCCATCAGTGACCCGACAGGGGGGACCGCCTACGAGCAGTACTTC. Translation: CAISDPTGGTAYEQYF.

The chain uses TRBV29-1 and TRBJ1-1; D remains unclear. This CDR3 is 11 amino acids long. V gave up 3 bases and J gave up 1 base, with 3 bases separating them. The V gene's germline CDR1 is SQVTM and CDR2 ANQGSEA. For the CDR3, the DNA is TGCAGCGTTGACAGGAACACTGAAGCTTTCTTT. Translating gives CSVDRNTEAFF.

Only a few counts were recorded for this clonotype. The V and J genes are TRBV11-2 and TRBJ2-3; 11 positions match TRBD2. CDR1 is SGHAT, CDR2 FQNNGV, per germline. The CDR3 is made up of 16 amino acids. V was clipped by 6 bases and J by 11 bases; unmatched bases: 16. In DNA form, the CDR3 reads TGTGCCAGCAGTTATCCCGGGACTAGCGGCTTGAGGGTGCAGTATTTT. Protein product: CASSYPGTSGLRVQYF.

The chain couples TRBV5-1 to TRBJ2-7, with 7 bases fitting TRBD2. The CDR3 has 15 residues. Germline V CDR1 and CDR2: SGHRS, YFSETQ. The J segment lost 0 bases and the V segment lost 5 bases, leaving 8 bases of the junction unmatched. CDR3 DNA sequence: TGCGCCAGCAGTAGGGAGGGGCGGATCTCCTACGAGCAGTACTTC. Translated, it gives CASSREGRISYEQYF. Full variable domain (missing parts from reference TRBV5-1 and TRBJ2-7): KAGVTQTPRYLIKTRGQQVTLSCSPISGHRSVSWYQQTPGQGLQFLFEYFSETQRNKGNFPGRFSGRQFSNSRSEMNVSTLELGDSALYLCASSREGRISYEQYFGPGTRLTVT.

This rearrangement joins TRBV6-1 to TRBJ2-5, with D hard to call. V lost 7 bases, J lost 2 bases, and 14 bases lay in between. Germline V CDR1 and CDR2: MNHNS, SASEGT. This CDR3 contains 14 residues. The CDR3 loop is CASKAAAVQETQYF. The CDR3, as DNA: TGTGCCAGCAAGGCGGCGGCTGTACAAGAGACCCAGTACTTC.

The chain has TRBV29-1 and TRBJ2-1, with TRBD1 matching over 9 bases. With V trimmed by 3 bases and J by 8 bases, 5 bases remained unmatched. Germline V gene data show CDR1 as SQVTM and CDR2 as ANQGSEA. This CDR3 spans 13 amino acids. The CDR3 DNA reads as TGCAGCGTTGATGGACAGGGGTTCGATGAGCAGTTCTTC. Protein product: CSVDGQGFDEQFF.

The genes are TRBV5-1 and TRBJ2-1, with 8 bases aligning to TRBD1. Germline V lookup: CDR1 SGHRS, CDR2 YFSETQ. Trimming removed 4 bases from V and 5 bases from J; junction bases left unmatched: 11. There are 16 residues in the CDR3. CDR3 DNA sequence: TGCGCCAGCAGCCCTGACAGGGGACCCTTTGACAATGAGCAGTTCTTC. The encoded protein is CASSPDRGPFDNEQFF.

This CDR3 is CSAATSRETQYF. The CDR3 bases are TGCAGTGCTGCTACTAGCCGGGAGACCCAGTACTTC. The chain is built from TRBV20-1 and TRBJ2-7; the D gene is possibly TRBD2 (6 bases). The DNA matches TRBJ2-5 better at its end, which makes the J call doubtful. This CDR3 is built from 12 residues. In germline, CDR1 is DFQATT, CDR2 SNEGSKA (reference sequence).

The rearrangement links TRBV29-1 to TRBJ2-5; tentative D call: TRBD1 (5 bases). Germline CDR1 is SQVTM and CDR2 is ANQGSEA. This CDR3 comprises 12 residues. Between the trimmed V and J ends, which lost 7 bases and 5 bases, there was a span of 14 bases. CDR3 nucleotide sequence: TGCAGCGGCTCCAGGGTAACCGAGACCCAGTACTTC. Protein product: CSGSRVTETQYF. Full variable domain (remainder filled in from reference TRBV29-1 and TRBJ2-5): SAVISQKPSRDICQRGTSLTIQCQVDSQVTMMFWYRQQPGQSLTLIATANQGSEATYESGFVIDKFPISRPNLTFSTLTVSNMSPEDSSIYLCSGSRVTETQYFGPGTRLLVL.

The chain uses TRBV21-1 and TRBJ1-1. TRBV21-1 counts as a pseudogene. CDR3 length: 12 amino acids. CDR3 in DNA: TGTGCCAGCAGCAAAGCGGGGAATGAAGCTTTCTTT. Residues: CASSKAGNEAFF.

The chain carries TRBV6-2 or TRBV6-3 and TRBJ1-5; D is unclear. Germline V CDR1 and CDR2: MNHEY, SVGEGT. Trimming took 6 bases from V and 9 from J, leaving 15 bases between them. This CDR3 is built from 13 residues. CDR3 nucleotides: TGTGCCAGCAGCGAACAGTGGATGTCGCCCCAGCATTTT. It yields the protein CASSEQWMSPQHF.

This clonotype has a handful of counts. The chain carries TRBV12-3 or TRBV12-4 and TRBJ2-1; 9 bases map to TRBD2. The trim removed 2 bases at V and 8 bases at J, leaving 7 bases unmatched. CDR3 length: 15 amino acids. The CDR3 is CASSLMLAGFYEQFF. The CDR3 nucleotides read TGTGCCAGCAGTTTAATGCTAGCGGGGTTCTATGAGCAGTTCTTC.

This chain joins TRBV13 and TRBJ2-3; the D call may be TRBD1 or TRBD2 (5 bases each). V was trimmed by 2 bases and J by 0 bases, leaving 12 bases between them. CDR3 size: 16 residues. Germline CDR1 and CDR2: PRHDT and FYEKMQ (reference sequence). CDR3 protein: CASSLRGRGSTDTQYF. Written as DNA, the CDR3 is TGTGCCAGCAGCTTAAGGGGTAGAGGGAGCACAGATACGCAGTATTTT.

The chain couples TRBV7-2 to TRBJ1-2; D remains ambiguous. CDR1 and CDR2 (germline): SGHTA, FQGNSA. V was shortened by 5 bases and J by 0 bases, with 13 bases between the two germline ends. The CDR3 is made up of 15 amino acids. CDR3 loop: CASSETGFTNYGYTF. In DNA form, the CDR3 reads TGTGCCAGCAGCGAAACGGGCTTCACTAACTATGGCTACACCTTC. The full variable domain, with the rest looked up from reference TRBV7-2 and TRBJ1-2, is GAGVSQSPSNKVTEKGKDVELRCDPISGHTALYWYRQSLGQGLEFLIYFQGNSAPDKSGLPSDRFSAERTGGSVSTLTIQRTQQEDSAVYLCASSETGFTNYGYTFGSGTRLTVV.

The chain uses TRBV6-1 and TRBJ2-3; tentatively, D is TRBD1 or TRBD2 (6 bases each). V dropped 6 bases and J dropped 0 bases, with 16 bases sitting between them. This CDR3 has 16 residues. Germline CDR1 is MNHNS and CDR2 is SASEGT. In DNA, the CDR3 is TGTGCCAGCAGGGAAAGGGGGGCTACTAGCACAGATACGCAGTATTTT. Protein: CASRERGATSTDTQYF.

CDR3 nucleotides: TGTGCCAGCACAACACGGGGTCGGGTAAATAGCGAGCAGTACTTC. It codes for CASTTRGRVNSEQYF. V and J are TRBV7-2 and TRBJ2-7; a possible D gene is TRBD2 (5 bases). This CDR3 comprises 15 residues. Trimming cost V 7 bases and J 6 bases, with 22 bases left between them. Germline V gene sequence: CDR1 SGHTA, CDR2 FQGNSA.

CDR3 protein: CASSPTGLAGGSYEQYF. In DNA form, the CDR3 reads TGTGCCAGCAGTCCCACCGGACTAGCGGGGGGTTCCTACGAGCAGTACTTC. The chain combines TRBV28 with TRBJ2-7; 14 bases fit TRBD2. CDR1 MDHEN and CDR2 SYDVKM come from the germline V gene. The CDR3 totals 17 residues. J was trimmed by 1 base and V by 5 bases; bases with no gene match: 7.

This clonotype occurred once. This rearrangement joins TRBV12-3 or TRBV12-4 to TRBJ1-2, with 7 bases aligning to TRBD1. The CDR3 runs to 22 residues. J gave up 0 bases and V 6 bases, and 28 bases lay outside the gene matches. The CDR3: CASSPKRRQGLRPSATNYGYTF. For the CDR3, the DNA is TGTGCCAGCAGCCCGAAAAGAAGACAGGGTTTAAGACCCTCGGCGACTAACTATGGCTACACCTTC.

This clonotype turned up a few times. The chain combines TRBV6-5 with TRBJ1-2, with 8 nucleotides matching TRBD1. The germline V gene encodes CDR1 MNHEY and CDR2 SVGAGI. This CDR3 comprises 14 residues. V trimming: 7 bases; J trimming: 5 bases; junction bases outside the gene matches: 9. The CDR3 loop reads CASIAGTGRYGYTF. The CDR3 region has the DNA TGTGCCAGCATTGCCGGGACAGGTCGTTATGGCTACACCTTC.

J is TRBJ2-7 and V is TRBV6-6; D may be TRBD1 or TRBD2 (6 bases each). The end of the DNA fits TRBJ2-5 better, so the J call may be wrong. Germline lookup yields CDR1 MNHNY and CDR2 SVGAGI (reference sequence). The CDR3 runs 14 residues. CDR3 loop: CASTLPGGAQTQYF. For the CDR3, the DNA is TGTGCCAGCACCCTTCCCGGGGGCGCCCAGACCCAGTACTTC.

The rearrangement joins TRBV10-3 to TRBJ1-2; D not certain. The germline CDR1 and CDR2 sequences are ENHRY and SYGVKD. Trimming stripped 7 bases from V and 2 bases from J, with 11 bases between. The CDR3 spans 13 residues. The CDR3, as DNA: TGTGCCATCATGCAGGAGGAAAACTATGGCTACACCTTC. It codes for CAIMQEENYGYTF.

The V gene is TRBV7-3, the J gene TRBJ2-3; TRBD2 is a possible D gene (7 bases). Trimming cost V 9 bases and J 2 bases, with 18 bases left between them. Germline V gives CDR1 SGHTA, CDR2 FQGTGA. The CDR3 has 15 amino acids. The CDR3 nucleotides are TGTGCCAGTAGAAGAACAGGGACTATCACAGATACGCAGTATTTT. Protein product: CASRRTGTITDTQYF.

This clonotype was seen a handful of times. J is TRBJ2-7 and V is TRBV25-1, with a possible D match to TRBD2 (5 bases). Trimming stripped 3 bases from V and 2 bases from J, with 11 bases between. This CDR3 has 14 residues. Germline CDR1 is MGHDK and CDR2 is SYGVNS. CDR3 loop: CASSDLASPYEQYF. The CDR3 DNA reads as TGTGCCAGCAGTGACCTGGCTAGCCCCTACGAGCAGTACTTC.

V and J are TRBV20-1 and TRBJ2-3, with D perhaps given as TRBD1 or TRBD2 (5 bases each). Per the germline V gene, CDR1 is DFQATT and CDR2 is SNEGSKA (reference sequence). The CDR3 loop spans 15 amino acids. Trimming removed 1 base at V and 2 bases at J, with 13 bases between. The CDR3 protein is CSARAGRAHTDTQYF. As DNA, the CDR3 is TGCAGTGCTAGAGCGGGACGGGCTCACACAGATACGCAGTATTTT.